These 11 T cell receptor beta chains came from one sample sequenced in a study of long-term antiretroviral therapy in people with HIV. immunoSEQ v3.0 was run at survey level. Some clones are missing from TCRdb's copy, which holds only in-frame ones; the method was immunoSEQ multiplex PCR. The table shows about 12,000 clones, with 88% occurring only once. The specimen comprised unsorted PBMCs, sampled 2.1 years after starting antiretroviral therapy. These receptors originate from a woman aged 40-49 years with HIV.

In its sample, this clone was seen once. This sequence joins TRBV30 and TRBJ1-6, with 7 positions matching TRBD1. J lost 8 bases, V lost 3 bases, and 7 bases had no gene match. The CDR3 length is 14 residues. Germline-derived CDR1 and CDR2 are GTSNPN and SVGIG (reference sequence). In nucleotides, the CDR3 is TGTGCCTGGAGGGGGGACAGTTCCCATTCACCCCTCCACTTT. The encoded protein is CAWRGDSSHSPLHF.

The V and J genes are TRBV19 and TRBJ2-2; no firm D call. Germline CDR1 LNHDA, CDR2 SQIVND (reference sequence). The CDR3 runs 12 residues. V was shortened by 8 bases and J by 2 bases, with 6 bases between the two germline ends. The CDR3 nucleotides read TGTGCCAGTTCTGAAAACACCGGGGAGCTGTTTTTT. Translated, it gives CASSENTGELFF.

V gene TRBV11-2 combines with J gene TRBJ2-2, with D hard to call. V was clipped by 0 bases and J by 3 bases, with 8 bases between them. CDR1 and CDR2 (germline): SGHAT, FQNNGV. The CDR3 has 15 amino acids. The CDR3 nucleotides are TGTGCCAGCAGCTTAGACCCTTCTTACACCGGGGAGCTGTTTTTT. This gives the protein CASSLDPSYTGELFF.

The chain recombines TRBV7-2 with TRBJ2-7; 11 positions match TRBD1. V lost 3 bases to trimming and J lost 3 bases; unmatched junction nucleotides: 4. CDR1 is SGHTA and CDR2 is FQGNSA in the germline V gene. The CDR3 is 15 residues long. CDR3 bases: TGTGCCAGCAGCTTCGCCGGGACAGGGGGCTACGAGCAGTACTTC. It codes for CASSFAGTGGYEQYF.

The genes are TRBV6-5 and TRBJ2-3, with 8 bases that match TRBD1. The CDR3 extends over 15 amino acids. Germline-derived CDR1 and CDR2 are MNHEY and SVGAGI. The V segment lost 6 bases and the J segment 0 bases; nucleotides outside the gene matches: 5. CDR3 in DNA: TGTGCCAGCAGCCTACAGGGGGGAAGCACAGATACGCAGTATTTT. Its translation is CASSLQGGSTDTQYF.

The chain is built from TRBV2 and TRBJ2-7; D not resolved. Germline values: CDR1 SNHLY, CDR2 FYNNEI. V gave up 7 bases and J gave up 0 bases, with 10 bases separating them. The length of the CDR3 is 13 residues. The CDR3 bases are TGTGCCAGCACCGTCCAGGACTCCTACGAGCAGTACTTC. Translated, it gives CASTVQDSYEQYF.

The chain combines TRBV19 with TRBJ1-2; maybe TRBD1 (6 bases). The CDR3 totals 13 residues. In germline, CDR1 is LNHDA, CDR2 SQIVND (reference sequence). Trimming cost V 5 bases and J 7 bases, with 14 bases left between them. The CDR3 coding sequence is TGTGCCAGTAGTGAACGAAGGGGGTCTGGCTACACCTTC. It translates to CASSERRGSGYTF.

The CDR3 loop reads CASSRLAGRQETQYF. As DNA, the CDR3 is TGTGCCAGCAGTCGACTAGCGGGGCGTCAAGAGACCCAGTACTTC. J is TRBJ2-5 and V is TRBV5-6, with 11 bases aligning to TRBD2. CDR1 SGHDT and CDR2 YYEEEE come from the germline V gene. The CDR3 is made up of 15 amino acids. The V gene end was trimmed by 5 bases and the J gene end by 2 bases; junction bases not matched to a gene: 5. Using reference TRBV5-6 and TRBJ2-5 for the parts outside the CDR3, the full variable domain is DAGVTQSPTHLIKTRGQQVTLRCSPKSGHDTVSWYQQALGQGPQFIFQYYEEEERQRGNFPDRFSGHQFPNYSSELNVNALLLGDSALYLCASSRLAGRQETQYFGPGTRLLVL.

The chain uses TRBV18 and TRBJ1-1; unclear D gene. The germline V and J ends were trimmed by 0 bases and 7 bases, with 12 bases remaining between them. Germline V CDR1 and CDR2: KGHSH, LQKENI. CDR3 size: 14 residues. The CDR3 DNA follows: TGTGCCAGCTCACCACCGGTACCAGTTCTTGAAGCTTTCTTT. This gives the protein CASSPPVPVLEAFF.

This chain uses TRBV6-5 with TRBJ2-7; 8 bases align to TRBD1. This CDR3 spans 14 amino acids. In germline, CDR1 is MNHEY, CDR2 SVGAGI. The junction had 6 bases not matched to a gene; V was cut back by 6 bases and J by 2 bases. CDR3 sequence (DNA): TGTGCCAGCAGGAGGGACAGGCTGACCTACGAGCAGTACTTC. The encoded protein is CASRRDRLTYEQYF.

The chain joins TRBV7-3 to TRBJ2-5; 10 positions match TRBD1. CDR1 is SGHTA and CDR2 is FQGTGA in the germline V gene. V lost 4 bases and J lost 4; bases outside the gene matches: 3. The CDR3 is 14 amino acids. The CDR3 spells CASSSGTGAETQYF. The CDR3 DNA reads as TGTGCCAGCAGCTCAGGGACAGGGGCAGAGACCCAGTACTTC.